These 29 T cell receptor beta chains share one sample of origin, sequenced in a study of blood T cells in healthy people across ages. For the second PCR, which ran for roughly 7 to 11 cycles, a sample-barcoded 5' primer and a J-beta primer mix were used. TCRdb processed the 5' RACE reads anew with MiXCR; each CDR3 protein has one entry. Of 600,000 or so distinct CDR3 sequences in the sample, about 30% are singletons; the top ten hold 15% to 18%. The specimen was blood. The receptors derive from an elderly woman in good health.

Many counts were recorded for this clonotype. The chain joins TRBV3-1 to TRBJ2-3; D unresolved. The germline V gene has CDR1 LGHDT and CDR2 YNNKEL (reference sequence). Trimming took 5 bases from V and 3 from J, leaving 9 bases between them. The CDR3 has 13 amino acids. The CDR3 DNA follows: TGTGCCAGCAGCTTCGGACGGACAGATACGCAGTATTTT. This gives the protein CASSFGRTDTQYF.

The rearrangement uses TRBV20-1 and TRBJ2-3, with 8 bases that match TRBD2. Trimming cost V 5 bases and J 3 bases; bases outside gene matches: 7. The CDR3 covers 14 residues. CDR1 DFQATT and CDR2 SNEGSKA come from the germline V gene (reference sequence). In DNA form, the CDR3 reads TGCAGTGCTTCACGAGCGGGGGATACAGATACGCAGTATTTT. This codes for CSASRAGDTDTQYF.

This clonotype was detected ten times or more. The DNA for the CDR3 is TGCGCCAGCAGCACAGGGCAGTTCTATGGCTACACCTTC. This translates into CASSTGQFYGYTF. The chain joins TRBV5-1 to TRBJ1-2, with a possible D match to TRBD1 (6 bases). The CDR3 spans 13 residues. V was trimmed by 4 bases and J by 4 bases, leaving 11 bases between them. CDR1 is SGHRS and CDR2 is YFSETQ in the germline V gene.

In regard to this clonotype: Possible read error: a much larger clone is one base away. This rearrangement joins TRBV7-3 to TRBJ2-7, with D possibly being TRBD2 (6 bases). This CDR3 contains 15 residues. Germline V CDR1 and CDR2: SGHTA, FQGTGA. With 6 bases removed from V and 7 bases from J, the gap between germline ends came to 22 bases. CDR3 loop: CASSPYGTSRGEQYF. In DNA, the CDR3 is TGTGCCAGCAGTCCATATGGCACTAGCCGTGGTGAGCAGTACTTC.

This clonotype was observed at least ten times. The rearrangement links TRBV12-3 or TRBV12-4 to TRBJ2-3; 8 bases match TRBD2. There are 15 residues in the CDR3. The V gene end was trimmed by 6 bases and the J gene end by 0 bases; junction bases not matched to a gene: 5. Here the CDR3 DNA reads TGTGCCAGCAGCTTAAGCGGGGGAAGCACAGATACGCAGTATTTT. Protein sequence: CASSLSGGSTDTQYF.

The sample holds many counts of this clonotype. The chain recombines TRBV5-1 with TRBJ2-7; D may be TRBD1 (6 bases). The length of the CDR3 is 13 residues. V shed 5 bases and J shed 4 bases, with 13 bases lying between them. The germline V gene encodes CDR1 SGHRS and CDR2 YFSETQ. The DNA of the CDR3 is TGCGCCAGCAGGTTGAGGCAGGGGTACGAGCAGTACTTC. This sequence encodes CASRLRQGYEQYF.

This clonotype was counted between two and nine times. Given a much more abundant clone one base away, this may be a read error. The chain uses TRBV12-3 or TRBV12-4 and TRBJ1-2; no clear D gene. The CDR3 runs 14 residues. V lost 6 bases and J lost 7, with 18 bases in between. CDR3 in DNA: TGTGCCAGCAGCGCGAGTTTGGACCCTAGTGGCTACACCTTC. Translating gives CASSASLDPSGYTF.

With regard to this clonotype: Here the CDR3 omits its conserved ending phenylalanine or tryptophan, so a read error is the likely source. The chain uses TRBV10-3 and TRBJ1-1; 7 bases map to TRBD1. The CDR3 runs to 14 residues. Germline V gives CDR1 ENHRY, CDR2 SYGVKD. Here the CDR3 reads CTISESGQRTEAFL. CDR3 nucleotide sequence: TGTACCATCAGTGAGTCGGGACAGCGGACTGAAGCTTTCCTT.

This clonotype was seen repeatedly, ten times or more. V usage is TRBV20-1 and J usage is TRBJ1-5; D remains ambiguous. Germline lookup yields CDR1 DFQATT and CDR2 SNEGSKA (reference sequence). This CDR3 region has 12 residues. Trimming removed 4 bases from V and 5 bases from J, with 9 bases in between. The CDR3: CSAKSLYQPQHF. The CDR3 DNA follows: TGCAGTGCTAAGAGCCTTTATCAGCCCCAGCATTTT.

Many counts were recorded for this clonotype. The rearrangement links TRBV12-5 to TRBJ2-5, with D possibly being TRBD2 (5 bases). Germline V gene data show CDR1 as LGHNT and CDR2 as FRNRAP. V lost 6 bases, J lost 5 bases, and 16 bases lay in between. The CDR3 covers 14 residues. Here the CDR3 DNA reads TGTGCTAGTGGGTCGGGGTCCCTGAGGGAGACCCAGTACTTC. Its protein is CASGSGSLRETQYF.

This clonotype was counted at least ten times. V and J are TRBV6-2 or TRBV6-3 and TRBJ2-7; D may correspond to TRBD1 or TRBD2 (5 bases each). The CDR3 spans 15 residues. V shed 2 bases and J shed 4 bases, with 15 bases lying between them. Germline V gives CDR1 MNHEY, CDR2 SVGEGT. CDR3 loop: CASSYPRGLFYEQYF. DNA for the CDR3: TGTGCCAGCAGTTACCCCCGGGGCCTCTTTTACGAGCAGTACTTC.

About this clonotype: At one end the junction does not follow the germline gene, possibly because of a read error. The chain employs TRBV12-3 or TRBV12-4 and TRBJ2-6, with D possibly being TRBD1 (5 bases). The CDR3 length is 12 residues. CDR3 protein: CASSSGANVRTF. CDR3 bases: TGTGCCAGCAGTTCTGGGGCCAACGTCCGGACTTTC.

This clonotype was detected ten times or more. The rearrangement uses TRBV20-1 and TRBJ1-2, with 10 bases that match TRBD1. The J segment lost 7 bases and the V segment lost 3 bases, leaving 8 bases of the junction unmatched. CDR3 length: 14 amino acids. Germline CDR1 DFQATT, CDR2 SNEGSKA (reference sequence). Here the CDR3 DNA reads TGCAGTGCTAGGTTGGGACAGGGGAATGCTGGCTACACCTTC. The encoded protein is CSARLGQGNAGYTF.

This clonotype showed up many times. In DNA form, the CDR3 reads TGTGCCAGCTCTACTCCCGGGTCACCCCTCCACTTT. Amino acids: CASSTPGSPLHF. The V call is TRBV18, the J call TRBJ1-6, with D unresolved. V lost 6 bases and J 10 bases, leaving 10 bases between the germline ends. The CDR3 is 12 residues long. Looked up from germline, CDR1 is KGHSH and CDR2 is LQKENI.

A note on this clonotype: The junction and the germline gene differ at one end; a read error may be behind it. The chain carries TRBV7-9 and TRBJ2-1, with 9 bases aligning to TRBD1. Germline CDR1 SEHNR, CDR2 FQNEAQ (reference sequence). The length of the CDR3 is 14 residues. The CDR3 loop reads CAGSGSGTGNEQFF. Here the CDR3 DNA reads TGTGCCGGCAGCGGATCCGGGACAGGGAATGAGCAGTTCTTC.

This clonotype was seen many times. V usage is TRBV5-5 and J usage is TRBJ2-3; TRBD2 is a possible D gene (5 bases). Trimming removed 2 bases from V and 3 bases from J, with 13 bases in between. The germline CDR1 and CDR2 sequences are SGHKS and YYEKEE (reference sequence). This CDR3 is built from 15 residues. The CDR3 DNA follows: TGTGCCAGCAGCTTTCACGGGGTGGAGACAGATACGCAGTATTTT. Amino acid sequence: CASSFHGVETDTQYF.

The CDR3 loop reads CAWTGQLSEKLFF. CDR3 DNA sequence: TGTGCCTGGACCGGACAGTTAAGTGAAAAACTGTTTTTT. The chain combines TRBV30 with TRBJ1-4, with D tentatively TRBD1 (6 bases). The CDR3 length is 13 residues. Trimming removed 4 bases at V and 7 bases at J, with 13 bases between. The germline V gene encodes CDR1 GTSNPN and CDR2 SVGIG (reference sequence).

This clonotype came up many times. The chain joins TRBV10-3 to TRBJ2-3; 9 positions match TRBD2. This CDR3 contains 14 residues. V lost 10 bases and J lost 1; bases outside the gene matches: 6. Germline-derived CDR1 and CDR2 are ENHRY and SYGVKD. The CDR3 DNA is TGTGCCACGGCGGGGGGGCGGGGCACAGATACGCAGTATTTT. It yields the protein CATAGGRGTDTQYF.

This clonotype came up a few times. The V gene is TRBV29-1, the J gene TRBJ1-5; TRBD1 might be the D (6 bases). The CDR3 runs 14 residues. Trimming took off 0 bases at V and 1 base at J, with 7 bases between the two ends. The germline V gene encodes CDR1 SQVTM and CDR2 ANQGSEA. CDR3 in amino acids: CSVEEQGSNQPQHF. The CDR3 DNA follows: TGCAGCGTTGAAGAACAGGGAAGCAATCAGCCCCAGCATTTT.

As concerns this clonotype: A much larger clone is a single base away; this may be a read error. The chain uses TRBV20-1 and TRBJ2-7; D is ambiguous. The CDR3 loop spans 13 amino acids. CDR1 is DFQATT, CDR2 SNEGSKA, per germline (reference sequence). CDR3 in DNA: TGCAGAGTTCAAGACACGGTTACCTACGAGCAGGACTTC. Amino acids: CRVQDTVTYEQDF.

This clonotype was seen a few times. The rearrangement joins TRBV20-1 to TRBJ1-1; TRBD1 matches 7 bases. V was pared by 6 bases and J by 0 bases, with 1 base of the junction left unmatched. Germline V lookup: CDR1 DFQATT, CDR2 SNEGSKA (reference sequence). The CDR3 has 12 residues. CDR3 nucleotides: TGCAGTGCCCAGGGGGTGAACACTGAAGCTTTCTTT. Translated: CSAQGVNTEAFF.

The rearrangement joins TRBV9 to TRBJ1-3, with TRBD1 identical over 7 bases. CDR1 SGDLS and CDR2 YYNGEE come from the germline V gene. This CDR3 is 13 amino acids long. J lost 10 bases, V lost 4 bases, and 8 bases had no gene match. This CDR3 is CASSPTQGTTIYF. The CDR3 bases are TGTGCCAGCAGCCCAACACAGGGGACTACCATATATTTT.

This clonotype appeared many times. V and J are TRBV4-3 and TRBJ1-1, with 9 positions matching TRBD1. This CDR3 comprises 15 residues. The germline CDR1 and CDR2 sequences are LGHNA and YSLEER. J lost 2 bases, V lost 2 bases, and 3 bases had no gene match. CDR3 nucleotide sequence: TGCGCCAGCAGCCAACAGGACAGGGGTAACACTGAAGCTTTCTTT. Translation gives CASSQQDRGNTEAFF.

This clonotype was counted many times. V and J are TRBV6-2 or TRBV6-3 and TRBJ2-3; tentative D call: TRBD2 (6 bases). Germline V CDR1 and CDR2: MNHEY, SVGEGT. The CDR3 length is 17 residues. V gave up 4 bases and J gave up 1 base, with 18 bases separating them. CDR3 sequence reads: CASSSTPLSGGTDTQYF. CDR3 in DNA: TGTGCCAGCAGTTCCACCCCCTTATCGGGGGGCACAGATACGCAGTATTTT.

The chain has TRBV30 and TRBJ2-2, with 9 bases lining up with TRBD1. This CDR3 has 14 amino acids. After removal of 2 bases from V and 5 bases from J, the junction contained 3 bases not matched to a gene. From germline, CDR1 is GTSNPN and CDR2 SVGIG (reference sequence). This CDR3 is CAWSWDRETGELFF. The CDR3 DNA reads as TGTGCCTGGAGTTGGGACAGGGAGACCGGGGAGCTGTTTTTT.

This clonotype was seen only a few times. A single base separates this from a much larger clone, so it may be a read error. The rearrangement joins TRBV7-9 to TRBJ2-5, with 7 bases identical to TRBD2. Germline CDR1 and CDR2: SEHNR and FQNEAQ (reference sequence). V trimming: 6 bases; J trimming: 11 bases; junction bases outside the gene matches: 24. The CDR3 totals 17 residues. The CDR3 sequence is CASSSHPTSWAYHEQYF. As DNA, the CDR3 is TGTGCCAGCAGTTCGCACCCGACTAGCTGGGCCTACCATGAGCAGTACTTC.

The rearrangement joins TRBV6-2 or TRBV6-3 to TRBJ2-1; the D gene is possibly TRBD2 (6 bases). V gave up 7 bases and J gave up 13 bases, with 20 bases separating them. Germline CDR1 MNHEY, CDR2 SVGEGT. This CDR3 comprises 13 residues. The CDR3 region has the DNA TGTGCCAGCACCTCGACTAGGAGGGAGACCCAGTTCTTC. This codes for CASTSTRRETQFF.

This clonotype has a handful of counts. The chain couples TRBV4-3 to TRBJ1-4; D not certain. The ends were cut back, 1 base at V and 0 bases at J, with 12 bases in the middle. The CDR3 has 17 amino acids. CDR1 and CDR2 (germline): LGHNA, YSLEER. The CDR3 loop is CASSQVSSRSTNEKLFF. The CDR3 DNA is TGCGCCAGCAGCCAAGTTTCGAGTCGGTCAACTAATGAAAAACTGTTTTTT.

The V call is TRBV28, the J call TRBJ2-6, with 8 bases lining up with TRBD2. The CDR3 runs to 15 residues. V dropped 7 bases and J dropped 0; count of bases not matched to a gene: 2. Germline CDR1 is MDHEN and CDR2 is SYDVKM. The CDR3: CASTRGGSGANVLTF. The CDR3 DNA sequence: TGTGCCAGCACCCGGGGGGGCTCTGGGGCCAACGTCCTGACTTTC.